Sequencing of this TCR beta chain was carried out in a study of blood T cell repertoires in COVID-19. Across the study: Collection of acute and convalescent COVID-19 samples took place in the United States, Italy and Spain. T cells, B-cell-depleted T cells, or PBMCs provided the cDNA or gDNA that served as material.

This CDR3 contains 16 residues. Per the germline V gene, CDR1 is KGHSH and CDR2 is LQKENI. V lost 2 bases, J lost 4 bases, and 10 bases stayed unmatched. In the original processing: Reference gene primer amplification yielded estimated nucleated cell counts. Clones were read by immunoSEQ multiplex PCR, and TCRdb kept only the in-frame ones, dropping some. The V and J calls and clone size are taken from that table; D and trimming were inferred from the DNA. The top ten clones hold about 4% of a sample with some 150,000 clones, approximately 87% of them seen once. Sequenced input: peripheral blood. This chain uses TRBV18 with TRBJ1-2; 7 nucleotides line up with TRBD1. This receptor was identified in a man aged 18 to 29 with active or convalescent COVID-19. Here the CDR3 reads CASSPVGTAPGYGYTF. In DNA, the CDR3 is TGTGCCAGCTCACCAGTAGGGACAGCCCCTGGCTATGGCTACACCTTC.